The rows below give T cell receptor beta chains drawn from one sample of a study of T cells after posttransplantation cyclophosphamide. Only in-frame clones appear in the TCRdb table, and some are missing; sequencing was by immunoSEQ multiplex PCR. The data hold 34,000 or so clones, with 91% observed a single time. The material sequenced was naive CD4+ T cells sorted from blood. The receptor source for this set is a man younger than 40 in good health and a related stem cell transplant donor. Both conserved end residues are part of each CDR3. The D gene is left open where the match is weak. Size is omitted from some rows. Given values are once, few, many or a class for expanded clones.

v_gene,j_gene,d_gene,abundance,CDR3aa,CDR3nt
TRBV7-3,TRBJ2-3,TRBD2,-,CASSLTTGGTTDTQYF,TGTGCCAGCAGCTTAACGACGGGGGGGACAACAGATACGCAGTATTTT
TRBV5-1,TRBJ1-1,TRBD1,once,CASSRGTGVDTEAFF,TGCGCCAGCAGCCGGGGTACAGGGGTGGACACTGAAGCTTTCTTT
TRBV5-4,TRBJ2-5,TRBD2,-,CASSPGLAGINQETQYF,TGTGCCAGCAGCCCGGGACTAGCGGGGATAAACCAAGAGACCCAGTACTTC
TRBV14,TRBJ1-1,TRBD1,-,CASSHRQGRNTEAFF,TGTGCCAGCAGCCACAGACAGGGCAGGAACACTGAAGCTTTCTTT
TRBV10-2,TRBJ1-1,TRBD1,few,CASSELGQTNTEAFF,TGCGCCAGCAGTGAGTTGGGACAGACTAACACTGAAGCTTTCTTT
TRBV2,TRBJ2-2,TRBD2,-,CASSVSPSGGPPPGELFF,TGTGCCAGCAGTGTTAGCCCTAGCGGGGGCCCACCCCCCGGGGAGCTGTTTTTT
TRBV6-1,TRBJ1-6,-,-,CASSDRFNSPLHF,TGTGCCAGCAGTGACCGGTTTAATTCACCCCTCCACTTT
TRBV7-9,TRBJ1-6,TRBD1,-,CASSTRQGAGNSPLHF,TGTGCCAGCAGCACTCGACAGGGGGCGGGTAATTCACCCCTCCACTTT
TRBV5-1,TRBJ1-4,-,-,CASSFVGGMEKLFF,TGCGCCAGCAGCTTCGTAGGGGGTATGGAAAAACTGTTTTTT
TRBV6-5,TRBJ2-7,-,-,CASSPRDMDEQYF,TGTGCCAGCAGTCCCCGGGACATGGACGAGCAGTACTTC